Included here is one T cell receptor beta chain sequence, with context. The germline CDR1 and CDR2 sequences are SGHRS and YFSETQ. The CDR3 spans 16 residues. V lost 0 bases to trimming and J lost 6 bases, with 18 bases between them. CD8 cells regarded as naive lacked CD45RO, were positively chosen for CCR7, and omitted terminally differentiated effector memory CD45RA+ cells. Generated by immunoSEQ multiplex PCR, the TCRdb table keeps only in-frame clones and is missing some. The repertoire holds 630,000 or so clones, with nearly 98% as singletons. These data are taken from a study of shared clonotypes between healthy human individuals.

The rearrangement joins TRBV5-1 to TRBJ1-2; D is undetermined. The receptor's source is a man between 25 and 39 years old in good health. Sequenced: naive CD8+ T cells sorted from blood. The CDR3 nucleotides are TGCGCCAGCAGCTTGGCGGGCATACCGCTCAAGGATGGCTACACCTTC. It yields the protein CASSLAGIPLKDGYTF.